These 10 T cell receptor beta chains share one sample of origin, sequenced in a study of long-term antiretroviral therapy in people with HIV (dated by TCRdb to the early 2020s). The immunoSEQ hsTCRB v3.0 assay was used at survey level resolution for TRB variable region sequencing. The table was pulled from immuneACCESS by TCRdb, which kept in-frame rearrangements only. Such tables lose some clones; where checked, under half of the loss comes from unresolved V genes, and the rest has no known cause. The table for this sample lists 40,000 to 50,000 clones; approximately 94% of them were counted only once. Together, the top ten hold 2.2% of the sample. The material sequenced was unsorted PBMCs, taken about 9 years after starting antiretroviral therapy. All receptors come from a man under 40 with HIV.

The rearrangement links TRBV27 to TRBJ1-2; D may be TRBD1 (6 bases). The V gene's germline CDR1 is MNHEY and CDR2 SMNVEV (reference sequence). V lost 8 bases, J lost 4 bases, and 11 bases lay in between. This CDR3 contains 12 residues. The CDR3 coding sequence is TGTGCCAGCGTAACAGGGAGCTATGGCTACACCTTC. Amino acid sequence: CASVTGSYGYTF.

This chain links TRBV19 with TRBJ1-2, with 7 positions matching TRBD1. With V trimmed by 1 base and J by 7 bases, 6 bases remained unmatched. The CDR3 is made up of 14 amino acids. Germline CDR1 and CDR2: LNHDA and SQIVND (reference sequence). This CDR3 is CASSIANSGGGYTF. CDR3 DNA sequence: TGTGCCAGTAGTATAGCAAACTCAGGGGGTGGCTACACCTTC.

The rearrangement links TRBV10-3 to TRBJ2-5; 7 bases match TRBD1. Germline assignment: CDR1 ENHRY and CDR2 SYGVKD. J lost 4 bases, V lost 5 bases, and 10 bases had no gene match. There are 15 residues in the CDR3. The CDR3 loop reads CAISLTTGLSETQYF. CDR3 in DNA: TGTGCCATCAGTTTAACGACAGGGTTGTCAGAGACCCAGTACTTC.

This clone showed up just once. The rearrangement joins TRBV29-1 to TRBJ1-1; possibly TRBD1 for D (5 bases). V lost 1 base, J lost 0 bases, and 12 bases lay in between. From germline, CDR1 is SQVTM and CDR2 ANQGSEA. The CDR3 is made up of 15 amino acids. The CDR3 reads CSVEGGWGMNTEAFF. The CDR3 bases are TGCAGCGTTGAAGGGGGGTGGGGGATGAACACTGAAGCTTTCTTT.

CDR3 nucleotide sequence: TGTGCCAGCAGCCCCCGGGTAGCGGCGTCAAATGGGGAGCTGTTTTTT. Translated: CASSPRVAASNGELFF. The chain combines TRBV7-3 with TRBJ2-2; D may be TRBD2 (6 bases). Trimming stripped 5 bases from V and 8 bases from J, with 21 bases between. The CDR3 loop spans 16 amino acids. CDR1 is SGHTA, CDR2 FQGTGA, per germline.

V is TRBV15 and J is TRBJ1-2; TRBD1 matches 8 bases. This CDR3 is built from 16 residues. CDR1 and CDR2 from the germline V gene are LNHNV and YYDKDF (reference sequence). J was trimmed by 3 bases and V by 0 bases; bases with no gene match: 6. CDR3 bases: TGTGCCACCAGCAGAGATTGGACAGGGCACTACTATGGCTACACCTTC. The encoded protein is CATSRDWTGHYYGYTF.

The chain recombines TRBV4-1 with TRBJ1-6, with D maybe TRBD1 (5 bases). The germline V gene encodes CDR1 MGHRA and CDR2 YSYEKL. Between the trimmed V and J ends, which lost 2 bases and 3 bases, there was a span of 17 bases. There are 18 residues in the CDR3. The CDR3 DNA reads TGCGCCAGCAGCCAAAGGGACGGGGGATATAACTATAATTCACCCCTCCACTTT. Its translation: CASSQRDGGYNYNSPLHF.

The V call is TRBV6-5, the J call TRBJ1-4; D is perhaps TRBD1 (6 bases). The length of the CDR3 is 14 residues. Between the trimmed V and J ends, which lost 6 bases and 8 bases, there was a span of 16 bases. Germline V gene lookup returns CDR1 MNHEY and CDR2 SVGAGI. CDR3 sequence: CASRPGGAAEKLFF. The CDR3 coding sequence is TGTGCCAGCAGGCCTGGGGGGGCAGCGGAAAAACTGTTTTTT.

V is TRBV6-6 and J is TRBJ1-3; 7 bases line up with TRBD1. Germline V gene data show CDR1 as MNHNY and CDR2 as SVGAGI (reference sequence). The CDR3 totals 14 residues. V lost 5 bases and J lost 3; bases outside the gene matches: 4. CDR3 protein: CASSVGTVGNTIYF. The CDR3 nucleotides are TGTGCCAGCAGTGTCGGGACAGTTGGAAACACCATATATTTT.

The CDR3 DNA is TGTGCCAGCAGTGAAGCGCTTCTGGGGTTTCGGGGTTCAACTAATGAAAAACTGTTTTTT. Amino acid sequence: CASSEALLGFRGSTNEKLFF. The chain links TRBV6-1 to TRBJ1-4; no reliable D call. CDR3 length: 20 residues. The ends were cut back, 0 bases at V and 0 bases at J, with 20 bases in the middle. CDR1 and CDR2 (germline): MNHNS, SASEGT.